The clone carrying this TCR beta chain is a singleton in its sample. Authors' analysis steps: Reference gene primers were amplified, and this amplification served to estimate nucleated cell counts. Profiling relied on immunoSEQ multiplex PCR, and the TCRdb table lists in-frame clones only, not all of them. D and trimming come from the DNA, and the V and J calls and clone size come from that table. The sample consists of about 70,000 clones, 70% to 75% of them appearing once. The sample comes from a study of blood T cell repertoires in COVID-19. Across the whole study: Material from acute and convalescent COVID-19 was sourced from the United States, Italy and Spain. PBMCs, B-cell-depleted T cells, or T cells were the source of the cDNA or gDNA that made up the material.

The TCR comes from a man aged 65-85 years with acute or convalescent COVID-19. The sample taken for sequencing was peripheral blood.

The CDR3 is CASIPDRGRGNTIYF. The CDR3, as DNA: TGTGCCAGCATCCCGGACAGGGGCCGAGGAAACACCATATATTTT. The genes are TRBV5-4 and TRBJ1-3; 9 bases match TRBD1. Germline loops: CDR1 SGHNT, CDR2 YYREEE (reference sequence). Trimming took 6 bases from V and 4 from J; bases not matched to a gene: 8. CDR3 length: 15 amino acids.